This TCR beta chain was captured in a study of CD8 T cells in ankylosing spondylitis. Preparation of TCR beta libraries was done by quantitative 5'-RACE with molecular barcodes. Each CDR3 protein gets one entry after TCRdb re-called the 5' RACE reads with MiXCR. Seen here are around 320,000 distinct CDR3 sequences, less than 25% observed once, and the top ten hold roughly 3.6%. The study, taken as a whole, reports: The study identified a TCR beta motif of several highly homologous variants that appeared characteristic of ankylosing spondylitis blood. CD8+ cells made up the disease-linked clones, which were relatively rare in peripheral blood.

The CDR3 sequence is 16 residues long. Germline loops: CDR1 DFQATT, CDR2 SNEGSKA (reference sequence). A word on this clonotype: Its antigen remains unidentified.

V gene TRBV20-1 combines with J gene TRBJ2-7; 9 bases are shared with TRBD1. Sample: blood, either unsorted or a sorted T cell fraction (not recorded which). This TCR derives from a female donor with ankylosing spondylitis or in good health (not recorded which). The CDR3 DNA is TGCTGTGTCGGGAGGACAGGGGATTCTCGGACCTACGAGCAGTACTTC. Protein sequence: CCVGRTGDSRTYEQYF.